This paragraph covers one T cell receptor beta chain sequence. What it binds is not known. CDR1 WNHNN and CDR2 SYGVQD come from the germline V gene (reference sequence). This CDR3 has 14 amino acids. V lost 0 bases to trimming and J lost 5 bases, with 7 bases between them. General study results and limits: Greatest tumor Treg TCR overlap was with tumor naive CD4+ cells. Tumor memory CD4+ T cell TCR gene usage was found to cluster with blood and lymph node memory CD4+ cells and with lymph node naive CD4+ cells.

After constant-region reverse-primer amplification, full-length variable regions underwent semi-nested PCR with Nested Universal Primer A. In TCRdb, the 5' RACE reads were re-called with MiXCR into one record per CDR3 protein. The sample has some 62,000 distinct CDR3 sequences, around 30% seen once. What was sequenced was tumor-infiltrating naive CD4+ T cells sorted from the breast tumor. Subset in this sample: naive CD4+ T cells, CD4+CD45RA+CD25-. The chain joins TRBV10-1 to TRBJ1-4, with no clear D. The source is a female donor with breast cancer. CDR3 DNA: TGCGCCAGCAGTGAGTCCCCGGGAAATGAAAAACTGTTTTTT. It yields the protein CASSESPGNEKLFF.